This TCR beta chain was recorded in a study of cytotoxic CD8 clonotypes in ibrutinib-treated CLL. Study overall: Among patients, some 25 responded partially and 2 completely; 14 then stayed remitted and some twelve progressed after median approximately 68 months. With a range of 6 to 36, the median treatment time before response samples were taken was about twelve months.

Note on this clone: Its antigen is currently unknown.

Clones were sequenced by immunoSEQ multiplex PCR, and TCRdb holds only the in-frame ones, with some missing. The data show about 97,000 clones, approximately 78% seen once. The CDR3 is 16 amino acids. Trimming took off 4 bases at V and 4 bases at J, with 19 bases between the two ends. In germline, CDR1 is MNHNS, CDR2 SASEGT. Overall study results and limits: Clonality correlated strongly with circulating CD8+ T cells and exceeded age-matched healthy donors at baseline.

The origin of this receptor is a human donor with chronic lymphocytic leukemia. This chain connects TRBV6-1 to TRBJ1-2; perhaps TRBD1 as D (6 bases). The sample was PBMCs, taken after 12 months of ibrutinib treatment. The CDR3 is CASSAQLQGSRYGYTF. The DNA of the CDR3 is TGTGCCAGCAGTGCCCAACTCCAGGGGTCTCGCTATGGCTACACCTTC.